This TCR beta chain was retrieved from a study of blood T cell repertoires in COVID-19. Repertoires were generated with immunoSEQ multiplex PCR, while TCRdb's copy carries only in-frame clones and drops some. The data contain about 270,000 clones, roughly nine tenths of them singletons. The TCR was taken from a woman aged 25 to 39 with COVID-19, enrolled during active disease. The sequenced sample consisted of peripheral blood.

DNA of the CDR3: TGTGCCAGTAGTCCCCTCCGGAGTAGCAATCAGCCCCAGCATTTT. It translates to CASSPLRSSNQPQHF. The rearrangement joins TRBV19 to TRBJ1-5; unclear D gene. CDR3 length equals 15 residues. The germline V gene has CDR1 LNHDA and CDR2 SQIVND (reference sequence). V was shortened by 5 bases and J by 0 bases, with 11 bases between the two germline ends. Together with reference TRBV19 and TRBJ1-5, the CDR3 gives the full variable domain: DGGITQSPKYLFRKEGQNVTLSCEQNLNHDAMYWYRQDPGQGLRLIYYSQIVNDFQKGDIAEGYSVSREKKESFPLTVTSAQKNPTAFYLCASSPLRSSNQPQHFGDGTRLSIL.